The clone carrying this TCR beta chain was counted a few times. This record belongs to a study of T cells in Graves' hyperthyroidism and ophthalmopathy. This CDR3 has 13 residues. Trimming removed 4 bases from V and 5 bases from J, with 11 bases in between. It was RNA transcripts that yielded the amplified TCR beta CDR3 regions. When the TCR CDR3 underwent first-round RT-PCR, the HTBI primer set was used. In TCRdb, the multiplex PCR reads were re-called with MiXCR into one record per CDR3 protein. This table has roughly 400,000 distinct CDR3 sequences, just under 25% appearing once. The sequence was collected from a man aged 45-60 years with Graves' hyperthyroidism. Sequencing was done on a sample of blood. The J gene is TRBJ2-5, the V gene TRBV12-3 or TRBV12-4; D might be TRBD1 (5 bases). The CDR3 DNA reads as TGTGCCAGCAGTTGGACAACGTTGGAGACCCAGTACTTC. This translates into CASSWTTLETQYF.